Included here is one TCR beta chain sequence, with context. This CDR3 is 14 amino acids long. CDR1 and CDR2 (germline): MNHEY, SVGEGT. The ends were cut back, 1 base at V and 4 bases at J, with 10 bases in the middle. The data stem from a study of blood T cell repertoires in COVID-19. Overall study context: PBMCs, B-cell-depleted T cells, or T cells were the source of the cDNA or gDNA that made up the material.

The assay was immunoSEQ multiplex PCR, and TCRdb's table has in-frame clones only and misses some. The table lists over 150,000 clones, about 90% of them singletons, with 0.5% to 0.6% in the top ten. What was sequenced was peripheral blood. The chain employs TRBV6-2 or TRBV6-3 and TRBJ1-1; D gene unclear. The TCR was taken from a man in his fifties or sixties with acute or convalescent COVID-19. CDR3 nucleotides: TGTGCCAGCAGTTACTTGAGGGAATCCACTGAAGCTTTCTTT. This translates into CASSYLRESTEAFF.